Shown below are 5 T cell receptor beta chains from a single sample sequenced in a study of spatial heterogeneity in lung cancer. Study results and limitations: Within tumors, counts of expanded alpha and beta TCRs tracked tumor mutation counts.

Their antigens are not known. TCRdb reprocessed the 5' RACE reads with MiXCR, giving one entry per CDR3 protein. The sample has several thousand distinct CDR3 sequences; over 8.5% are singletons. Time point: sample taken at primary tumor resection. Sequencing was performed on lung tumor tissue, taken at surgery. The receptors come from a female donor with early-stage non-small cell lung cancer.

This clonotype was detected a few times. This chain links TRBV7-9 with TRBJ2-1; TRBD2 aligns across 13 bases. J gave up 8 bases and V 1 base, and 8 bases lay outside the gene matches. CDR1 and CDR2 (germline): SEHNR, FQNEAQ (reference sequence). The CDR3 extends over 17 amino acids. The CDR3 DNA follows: TGTGCCAGCAGCTTAGGACTAGCGGGGGGCCAGAGCGATGAGCAGTTCTTC. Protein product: CASSLGLAGGQSDEQFF.

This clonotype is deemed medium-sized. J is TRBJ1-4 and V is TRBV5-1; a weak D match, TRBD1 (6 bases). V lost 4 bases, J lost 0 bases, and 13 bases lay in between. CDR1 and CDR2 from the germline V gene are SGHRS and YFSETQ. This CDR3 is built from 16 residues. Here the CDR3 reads CASSPRQDATNEKLFF. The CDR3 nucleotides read TGCGCCAGCAGCCCCAGACAGGACGCAACTAATGAAAAACTGTTTTTT.

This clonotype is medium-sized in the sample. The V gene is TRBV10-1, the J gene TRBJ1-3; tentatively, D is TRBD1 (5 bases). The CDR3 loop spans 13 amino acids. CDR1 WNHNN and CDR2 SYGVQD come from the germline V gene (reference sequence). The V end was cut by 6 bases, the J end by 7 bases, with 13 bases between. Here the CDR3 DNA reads TGCGCCAGCAGCCGGGACTTCGGGAACACCATATATTTT. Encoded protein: CASSRDFGNTIYF.

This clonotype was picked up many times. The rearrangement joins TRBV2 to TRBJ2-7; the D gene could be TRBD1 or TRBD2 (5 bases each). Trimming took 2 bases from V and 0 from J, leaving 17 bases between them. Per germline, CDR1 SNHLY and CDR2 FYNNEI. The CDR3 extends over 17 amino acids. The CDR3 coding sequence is TGTGCCAGCAGTGAATGGGGCACCGGGGCTTCCTCCTACGAGCAGTACTTC. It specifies CASSEWGTGASSYEQYF.

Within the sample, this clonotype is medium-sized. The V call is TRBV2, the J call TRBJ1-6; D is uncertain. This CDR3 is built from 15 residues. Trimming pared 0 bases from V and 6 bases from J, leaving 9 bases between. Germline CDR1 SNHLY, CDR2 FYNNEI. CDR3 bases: TGTGCCAGCAGTGAAGCGGCCAGGAGTAATTCACCCCTCCACTTT. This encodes CASSEAARSNSPLHF.